At least ten counts were recorded for the clone carrying this T cell receptor beta chain. This entry belongs to a study of response to subunit inactivated influenza vaccine. TCRdb reprocessed the RT-PCR reads via MiXCR and lists one record per CDR3 protein. The table lists more than 450,000 distinct CDR3 sequences, less than 8% of them singletons, with 10% to 15% in the top ten. The V gene's germline CDR1 is SGHRS and CDR2 YFSETQ. V was clipped by 5 bases and J by 10 bases, with 28 bases between them. This CDR3 contains 17 residues. This sequence joins TRBV5-1 and TRBJ2-1; D is possibly TRBD2 (7 bases). The receptor was isolated from a man between 50 and 75 years old who received an inactivated influenza vaccine. The sequences come from PBMCs from blood, collected less than 30 months after vaccination. CDR3 protein: CASRQNLAGNRRGEQFF. The DNA of the CDR3 is TGCGCCAGCAGACAGAACTTAGCGGGCAACAGGAGGGGGGAGCAGTTCTTC.